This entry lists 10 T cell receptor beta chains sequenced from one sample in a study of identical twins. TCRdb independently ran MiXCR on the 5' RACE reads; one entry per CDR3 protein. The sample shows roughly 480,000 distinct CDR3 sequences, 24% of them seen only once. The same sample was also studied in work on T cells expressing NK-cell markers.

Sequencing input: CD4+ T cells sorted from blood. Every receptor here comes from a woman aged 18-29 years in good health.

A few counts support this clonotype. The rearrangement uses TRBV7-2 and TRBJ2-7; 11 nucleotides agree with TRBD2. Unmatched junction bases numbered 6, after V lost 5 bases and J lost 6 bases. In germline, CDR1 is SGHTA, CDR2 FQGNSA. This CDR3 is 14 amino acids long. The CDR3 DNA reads TGTGCCAGCAGCCAGGGACTAGCGGTTCCCGAGCAGTACTTC. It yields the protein CASSQGLAVPEQYF. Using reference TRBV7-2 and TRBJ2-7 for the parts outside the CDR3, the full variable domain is GAGVSQSPSNKVTEKGKDVELRCDPISGHTALYWYRQSLGQGLEFLIYFQGNSAPDKSGLPSDRFSAERTGGSVSTLTIQRTQQEDSAVYLCASSQGLAVPEQYFGPGTRLTVT.

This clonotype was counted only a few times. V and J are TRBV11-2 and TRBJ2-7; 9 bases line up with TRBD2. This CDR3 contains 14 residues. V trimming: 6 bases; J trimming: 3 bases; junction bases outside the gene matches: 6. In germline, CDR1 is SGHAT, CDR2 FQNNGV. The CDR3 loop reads CASSRTSDHYEQYF. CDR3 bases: TGTGCCAGCAGTAGGACTAGCGATCACTACGAGCAGTACTTC.

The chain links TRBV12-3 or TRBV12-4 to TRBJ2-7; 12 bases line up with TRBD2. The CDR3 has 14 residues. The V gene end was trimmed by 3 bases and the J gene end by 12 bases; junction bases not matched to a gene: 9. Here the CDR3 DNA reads TGTGCCAGCAGTTTGACTAGCGGGAGTTTACATCCGTACTTC. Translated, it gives CASSLTSGSLHPYF.

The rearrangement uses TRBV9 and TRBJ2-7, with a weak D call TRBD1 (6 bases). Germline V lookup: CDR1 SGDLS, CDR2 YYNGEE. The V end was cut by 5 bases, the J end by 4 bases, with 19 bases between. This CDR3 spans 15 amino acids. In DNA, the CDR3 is TGTGCCAGCAGTTTTTCGCATACAGGGTTTTACGAGCAGTACTTC. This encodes CASSFSHTGFYEQYF.

The CDR3 loop is CASSLLHSGNTIYF. Written as DNA, the CDR3 is TGTGCCAGCAGTTTGCTCCACTCTGGAAACACCATATATTTT. The genes are TRBV12-3 or TRBV12-4 and TRBJ1-3; D gene ambiguous. This CDR3 contains 14 residues. V lost 3 bases, J lost 0 bases, and 6 bases lay in between.

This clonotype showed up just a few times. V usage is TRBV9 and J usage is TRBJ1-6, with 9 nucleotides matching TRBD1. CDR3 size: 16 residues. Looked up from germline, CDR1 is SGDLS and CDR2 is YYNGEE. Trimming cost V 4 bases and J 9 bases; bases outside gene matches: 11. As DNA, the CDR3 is TGTGCCAGCAGCCCTAGGACAGGGGTAATAGGTTCACCCCTCCACTTT. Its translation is CASSPRTGVIGSPLHF.

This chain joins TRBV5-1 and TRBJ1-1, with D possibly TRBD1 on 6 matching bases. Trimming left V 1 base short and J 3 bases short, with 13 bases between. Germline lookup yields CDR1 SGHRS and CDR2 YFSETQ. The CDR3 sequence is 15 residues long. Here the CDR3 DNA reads TGCGCCAGCAGCTTGAGGGGGATTGGCGACACTGAAGCTTTCTTT. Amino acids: CASSLRGIGDTEAFF.

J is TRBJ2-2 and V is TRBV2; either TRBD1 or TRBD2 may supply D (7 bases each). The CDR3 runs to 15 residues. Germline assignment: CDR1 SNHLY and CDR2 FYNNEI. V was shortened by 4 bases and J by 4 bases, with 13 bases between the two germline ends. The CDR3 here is CASSVQGGLTGELFF. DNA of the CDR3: TGTGCCAGCAGTGTTCAGGGGGGGCTCACCGGGGAGCTGTTTTTT.

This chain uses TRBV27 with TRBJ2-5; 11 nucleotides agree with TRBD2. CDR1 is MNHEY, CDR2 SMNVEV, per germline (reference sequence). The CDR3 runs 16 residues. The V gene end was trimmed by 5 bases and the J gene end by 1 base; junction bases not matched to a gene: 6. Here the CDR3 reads CASSLRTSGFQETQYF. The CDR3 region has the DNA TGTGCCAGCAGTCTACGGACTAGCGGGTTCCAAGAGACCCAGTACTTC.

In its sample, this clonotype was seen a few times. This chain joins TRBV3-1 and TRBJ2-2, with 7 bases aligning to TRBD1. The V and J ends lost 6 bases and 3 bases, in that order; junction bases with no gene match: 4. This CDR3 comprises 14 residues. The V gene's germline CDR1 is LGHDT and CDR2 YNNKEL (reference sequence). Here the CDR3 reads CASRLGTDTGELFF. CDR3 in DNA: TGTGCCAGCAGACTCGGGACAGACACCGGGGAGCTGTTTTTT.